The sequence of this T cell receptor beta chain was determined in a study of T cell repertoires in cytomegalovirus infection. This clonotype was seen at least ten times. Antigen specificity is unknown. CDR1 and CDR2 (germline): MNHEY, SVGEGT. This CDR3 has 14 amino acids. Deletions cut 0 bases from V and 7 bases from J, with 9 bases between. TCRdb called the reads again in MiXCR, with one record for every CDR3 protein. The data show 450,000 to 600,000 distinct CDR3 sequences, around 35% seen once. This specimen consisted of cultured PBMCs, obtained from culture after CMV antigen stimulation. V gene TRBV6-2 or TRBV6-3 combines with J gene TRBJ2-2, with D uncertain. The TCR sequence derives from a human donor in good health (CMV status not recorded). Some clones in this sample may be carry-over from other donors' samples. CDR3 nucleotides: TGTGCCAGCAGTTACTCGATAGGCGTCGGGGAGCTGTTTTTT. This sequence encodes CASSYSIGVGELFF.